This entry features one T cell receptor beta chain sequence. No antigen is known for it. The sample comes from a study of a mutant IDH1 vaccine in newly diagnosed glioma. Regarding time point: week 35, safety follow-up. It was 300 ug of mutant IDH1 20-mer peptide that made up each vaccine dose, given with topical imiquimod. Germline CDR1 is KGHSH and CDR2 is LQKENI. CDR3 size: 17 residues. The V and J ends lost 3 bases and 9 bases, in that order; junction bases with no gene match: 10. Study observations and caveats: Detectable vaccine-induced immune responses arose in over 90% of patients.

Clones were sequenced by immunoSEQ multiplex PCR, and TCRdb holds only the in-frame ones, with some missing. This table holds tens of thousands of clones, around 89% found once. This clonotype was sampled from a man between 40 and 49 years old with glioma. The chain recombines TRBV18 with TRBJ2-1; 14 bases agree with TRBD2. Source: PBMCs, taken from a glioma patient whose treatment included an IDH1 peptide vaccine. This CDR3 is CASSPGTSGGRLREQFF. The CDR3 coding sequence is TGTGCCAGCTCACCCGGGACTAGCGGGGGCCGCTTGCGTGAGCAGTTCTTC.